The rows below give T cell receptor beta chains drawn from one sample of a study of cytomegalovirus exposure and HLA in healthy donors. Clones were read by immunoSEQ multiplex PCR, and TCRdb kept only the in-frame ones, dropping some. The table shows around 130,000 clones, with about three quarters occurring only once. The sequenced sample was PBMCs. The origin of the receptors is a man aged 40-55 years in good health and CMV-seropositive. CDR3s include the opening cysteine and the closing phenylalanine or tryptophan. The D gene is left open where the match is weak. Size is stated for part of the rows, as once, few or many counts, or as a class when the clone is expanded.

D gene: TRBD2
V gene: TRBV14
clone size: NA
J gene: TRBJ2-1
CDR3 DNA: TGTGCCAGCAGCCAACTTTTGACTAGCGCGAATGAGCAGTTCTTC
CDR3 protein: CASSQLLTSANEQFF

D gene: NA
V gene: TRBV5-4
clone size: NA
J gene: TRBJ2-2
CDR3 DNA: TGTGCCAGCCGACTAGGTACCGTCGGGGAGCTGTTTTTT
CDR3 protein: CASRLGTVGELFF

D gene: NA
V gene: TRBV25-1
clone size: NA
J gene: TRBJ2-2
CDR3 DNA: TGTGCCAGCGGCAGGGGGGCACCGAACACCGGGGAGCTGTTTTTT
CDR3 protein: CASGRGAPNTGELFF

D gene: NA
V gene: TRBV11-2
clone size: NA
J gene: TRBJ2-2
CDR3 DNA: TGTGCCAGCAGCCCATACTACACCGGGGAGCTGTTTTTT
CDR3 protein: CASSPYYTGELFF

D gene: TRBD1
V gene: TRBV5-8
clone size: NA
J gene: TRBJ2-6
CDR3 DNA: TGTGCCAGCAGCATCAGGGGGCCTGGGGCCAACGTCCTGACTTTC
CDR3 protein: CASSIRGPGANVLTF

D gene: TRBD2
V gene: TRBV28
clone size: few
J gene: TRBJ2-4
CDR3 DNA: TGTGCCAGCAGTAAGCGGGGGGGACCCACGAGGAACATTCAGTACTTC
CDR3 protein: CASSKRGGPTRNIQYF

D gene: NA
V gene: TRBV6-6
clone size: NA
J gene: TRBJ2-7
CDR3 DNA: TGTGCCAGCAGCCTACCAAGATCCTACGAGCAGTACTTC
CDR3 protein: CASSLPRSYEQYF

D gene: NA
V gene: TRBV5-1
clone size: NA
J gene: TRBJ2-2
CDR3 DNA: TGCGCCAGCAAGGGGCAGGCGGCGACCGGGGAGCTGTTTTTT
CDR3 protein: CASKGQAATGELFF

D gene: TRBD2
V gene: TRBV7-2
clone size: few
J gene: TRBJ2-3
CDR3 DNA: TGTGCCAGCAGCTTAGAGGGTAGCGGGAGAGGGGGCACAGATACGCAGTATTTT
CDR3 protein: CASSLEGSGRGGTDTQYF

D gene: NA
V gene: TRBV29-1
clone size: NA
J gene: TRBJ2-7
CDR3 DNA: TGCAGCGTTGATAAAGGGGCCTACGAGCAGTACTTC
CDR3 protein: CSVDKGAYEQYF

D gene: NA
V gene: TRBV2
clone size: NA
J gene: TRBJ2-3
CDR3 DNA: TGTGCCAGCAGTCAAGCGGACATCACAGATACGCAGTATTTT
CDR3 protein: CASSQADITDTQYF

D gene: NA
V gene: TRBV6-5
clone size: NA
J gene: TRBJ1-5
CDR3 DNA: TGTGCCAGCAGCTCGACTTTAAGCAATCAGCCCCAGCATTTT
CDR3 protein: CASSSTLSNQPQHF

D gene: TRBD1
V gene: TRBV27
clone size: NA
J gene: TRBJ1-6
CDR3 DNA: TGTGCCAGCAGTCTTAGGGACAGGGGGCACAATTCACCCCTCCACTTT
CDR3 protein: CASSLRDRGHNSPLHF

D gene: TRBD1
V gene: TRBV10-3
clone size: NA
J gene: TRBJ1-1
CDR3 DNA: TGTGCCATCAGTGGCCTGACAGGGGGCTACACTGAAGCTTTCTTT
CDR3 protein: CAISGLTGGYTEAFF

D gene: NA
V gene: TRBV6-5
clone size: NA
J gene: TRBJ1-1
CDR3 DNA: TGTGCCAGCAGCCCAAGACAGGCGAACACTGAAGCTTTCTTT
CDR3 protein: CASSPRQANTEAFF

D gene: TRBD1
V gene: TRBV23-1
clone size: NA
J gene: TRBJ1-5
CDR3 DNA: TGCGCCAGCAGTCAATCTCGGACAGGCCCTTATAGCAATCAGCCCCAGCATTTT
CDR3 protein: CASSQSRTGPYSNQPQHF

D gene: TRBD1
V gene: TRBV28
clone size: NA
J gene: TRBJ2-7
CDR3 DNA: TGTGCCAGCAGTTCCTCAGGGGGCGCCGGCTCCTACGAGCAGTACTTC
CDR3 protein: CASSSSGGAGSYEQYF

D gene: NA
V gene: TRBV19
clone size: NA
J gene: TRBJ1-5
CDR3 DNA: TGTGCCAGTAAGACTAGGGGTCATCAGCCCCAGCATTTT
CDR3 protein: CASKTRGHQPQHF

D gene: TRBD1
V gene: TRBV2
clone size: NA
J gene: TRBJ1-5
CDR3 DNA: TGTGCCAGCGGAAGTGATACAGGGGCCCGCGGTCAGCCCCAGCATTTT
CDR3 protein: CASGSDTGARGQPQHF

D gene: NA
V gene: TRBV28
clone size: NA
J gene: TRBJ2-7
CDR3 DNA: TGTGCCAGCAGTCGACTGCGGGTTGCCTCCTACGAGCAGTACTTC
CDR3 protein: CASSRLRVASYEQYF

D gene: NA
V gene: TRBV5-1
clone size: NA
J gene: TRBJ2-1
CDR3 DNA: TGCGCCAGCAGCCCACATTACAATGAGCAGTTCTTC
CDR3 protein: CASSPHYNEQFF

D gene: NA
V gene: TRBV29-1
clone size: NA
J gene: TRBJ2-3
CDR3 DNA: TGCAGCGTTATCTTTAGCACAGATACGCAGTATTTT
CDR3 protein: CSVIFSTDTQYF

D gene: TRBD2
V gene: TRBV4-2
clone size: NA
J gene: TRBJ2-1
CDR3 DNA: TGTGCCAGCAGCTATTCTAGCGGGGAGTACAATGAGCAGTTCTTC
CDR3 protein: CASSYSSGEYNEQFF

D gene: TRBD1
V gene: TRBV5-5
clone size: NA
J gene: TRBJ1-2
CDR3 DNA: TGTGCCAGCAGCTTGTCGCCGACAGGGATTAACTATGGCTACACCTTC
CDR3 protein: CASSLSPTGINYGYTF

D gene: TRBD1
V gene: TRBV19
clone size: NA
J gene: TRBJ1-5
CDR3 DNA: TGTGCCAGTAGCCCGACAGGGGGCAATCAGCCCCAGCATTTT
CDR3 protein: CASSPTGGNQPQHF

D gene: NA
V gene: TRBV6-5
clone size: NA
J gene: TRBJ1-2
CDR3 DNA: TGTGCCAGCAGAGCGGGACCCTACTACACCTTC
CDR3 protein: CASRAGPYYTF

D gene: TRBD1
V gene: TRBV5-1
clone size: NA
J gene: TRBJ2-1
CDR3 DNA: TGCGCCAGCAGCCCCGGGACAGGCCTTTACAATGAGCAGTTCTTC
CDR3 protein: CASSPGTGLYNEQFF

D gene: NA
V gene: TRBV19
clone size: NA
J gene: TRBJ1-2
CDR3 DNA: TGTGCCAGTAGTAAAGACAGGTTTGGTGGCTACACCTTC
CDR3 protein: CASSKDRFGGYTF

D gene: NA
V gene: TRBV2
clone size: NA
J gene: TRBJ2-5
CDR3 DNA: TGTGCCAGCAGCCCGCGCGAGACCCAGTACTTC
CDR3 protein: CASSPRETQYF

D gene: TRBD2
V gene: TRBV7-9
clone size: NA
J gene: TRBJ2-3
CDR3 DNA: TGTTCCAGCAGCTCAAGACTAGCGGGAGTTGGGGATACGCAGTATTTT
CDR3 protein: CSSSSRLAGVGDTQYF

D gene: NA
V gene: TRBV28
clone size: few
J gene: TRBJ2-3
CDR3 DNA: TGTGCCAGCAGTCCTAGCCGAGGGCGGGGCGCAGATACGCAGTATTTT
CDR3 protein: CASSPSRGRGADTQYF

D gene: TRBD2
V gene: TRBV6-5
clone size: NA
J gene: TRBJ2-1
CDR3 DNA: TGTGCCAGCAGTAGACTAGCGGGAGAGCAGTTCTTC
CDR3 protein: CASSRLAGEQFF

D gene: TRBD1
V gene: TRBV7-9
clone size: NA
J gene: TRBJ1-4
CDR3 DNA: TGTGCCAGCAGCTTGGTATCAGGGGGAGGTGAAAAACTGTTTTTT
CDR3 protein: CASSLVSGGGEKLFF

D gene: NA
V gene: TRBV7-9
clone size: NA
J gene: TRBJ1-2
CDR3 DNA: TGTGCCAGCAGCTTAATAGGGGCGAGTAACTATGGCTACACCTTC
CDR3 protein: CASSLIGASNYGYTF

D gene: NA
V gene: TRBV18
clone size: NA
J gene: TRBJ2-7
CDR3 DNA: TGTGCCAGCTCACCTGACGTGGGGAGCTCCTACGAGCAGTACTTC
CDR3 protein: CASSPDVGSSYEQYF

D gene: TRBD1
V gene: TRBV6-5
clone size: NA
J gene: TRBJ2-7
CDR3 DNA: TGTGCCAGCAGTCAAAGGGACAGCGGCTACGAGCAGTACTTC
CDR3 protein: CASSQRDSGYEQYF

D gene: NA
V gene: TRBV15
clone size: few
J gene: TRBJ1-5
CDR3 DNA: TGTGCCACCAGCAACCGTAAAGGGGGGGCTAGCAATCAGCCCCAGCATTTT
CDR3 protein: CATSNRKGGASNQPQHF

D gene: NA
V gene: TRBV5-4
clone size: once
J gene: TRBJ2-7
CDR3 DNA: TGTGCCAGCAGCCCTCCTCACGACAGCTACGAGCAGTACTTC
CDR3 protein: CASSPPHDSYEQYF

D gene: NA
V gene: TRBV4-2
clone size: NA
J gene: TRBJ2-3
CDR3 DNA: TGTGCCAGCAGCTTTAATGGGGGCGGGGATACGCAGTATTTT
CDR3 protein: CASSFNGGGDTQYF

D gene: NA
V gene: TRBV19
clone size: NA
J gene: TRBJ1-2
CDR3 DNA: TGTGCCAGTAGTATAAGCGGAAACTATGGCTACACCTTC
CDR3 protein: CASSISGNYGYTF

D gene: NA
V gene: TRBV5-4
clone size: NA
J gene: TRBJ2-5
CDR3 DNA: TGTGCCAGCAGCTTTTGGGCAGGGAGGGAGACCCAGTACTTC
CDR3 protein: CASSFWAGRETQYF

D gene: TRBD2
V gene: TRBV7-8
clone size: NA
J gene: TRBJ2-7
CDR3 DNA: TGTGCCAGCAGCTTAGATGGGACTAGCTCCTACGAGCAGTACTTC
CDR3 protein: CASSLDGTSSYEQYF

D gene: NA
V gene: TRBV6-5
clone size: NA
J gene: TRBJ2-3
CDR3 DNA: TGTGCCAGCCGGGGGACAGATACGCAGTATTTT
CDR3 protein: CASRGTDTQYF

D gene: NA
V gene: TRBV29-1
clone size: NA
J gene: TRBJ1-1
CDR3 DNA: TGCAGCGTTGATCGTGGGCAGGCCACTGAAGCTTTCTTT
CDR3 protein: CSVDRGQATEAFF

D gene: NA
V gene: TRBV12-5
clone size: few
J gene: TRBJ2-1
CDR3 DNA: TGTGCTAGTGGTTTAGCAGGGCAGGGGGAGCAGTTCTTC
CDR3 protein: CASGLAGQGEQFF

D gene: NA
V gene: TRBV12-5
clone size: NA
J gene: TRBJ2-4
CDR3 DNA: TGTGCTAGTGGTTTGGGGGCAGGCGCCAAAAACATTCAGTACTTC
CDR3 protein: CASGLGAGAKNIQYF

D gene: TRBD2
V gene: TRBV7-9
clone size: NA
J gene: TRBJ2-7
CDR3 DNA: TGTGCCAGCAGCCTACGGTCAACGGGACTAGCGGGAGGGGGCCACGAGCAGTACTTC
CDR3 protein: CASSLRSTGLAGGGHEQYF

D gene: TRBD1
V gene: TRBV5-1
clone size: NA
J gene: TRBJ1-2
CDR3 DNA: TGCGCCAGCAGCTTGGGGCCCAAACAGGGGCCACTCTATGGCTACACCTTC
CDR3 protein: CASSLGPKQGPLYGYTF

D gene: NA
V gene: TRBV10-2
clone size: NA
J gene: TRBJ1-5
CDR3 DNA: TGCGCCAGCAGTGAGTCGGGAGGGAACTCTCAGCATTTT
CDR3 protein: CASSESGGNSQHF

D gene: NA
V gene: TRBV29-1
clone size: NA
J gene: TRBJ2-5
CDR3 DNA: TGCAGCGCACTAGCCATGGAGACCCAGTACTTC
CDR3 protein: CSALAMETQYF

D gene: TRBD1
V gene: TRBV7-8
clone size: NA
J gene: TRBJ1-2
CDR3 DNA: TGTGCCAGCACTCGCATAGGGGGCGCGGGCTATGGCTACACCTTC
CDR3 protein: CASTRIGGAGYGYTF

D gene: TRBD1
V gene: TRBV19
clone size: few
J gene: TRBJ2-2
CDR3 DNA: TGTGCCAGTAGTATACGGGGACAGGGGGCGCCCCTGGACACCGGGGAGCTGTTTTTT
CDR3 protein: CASSIRGQGAPLDTGELFF

D gene: NA
V gene: TRBV27
clone size: NA
J gene: TRBJ2-7
CDR3 DNA: TGTGCCAGCAGTTTACCCGACAGGCCCTACGAGCAGTACTTC
CDR3 protein: CASSLPDRPYEQYF

D gene: NA
V gene: TRBV25-1
clone size: NA
J gene: TRBJ1-1
CDR3 DNA: TGTGCCAGCAGTGAAAGGGGGGGCGCGGAAGAAGCTTTCTTT
CDR3 protein: CASSERGGAEEAFF

D gene: NA
V gene: TRBV7-2
clone size: NA
J gene: TRBJ1-6
CDR3 DNA: TGTGCCAGCAGCTTAGGAGCGACCGAAAATTCACCCCTCCACTTT
CDR3 protein: CASSLGATENSPLHF

D gene: NA
V gene: TRBV12-5
clone size: NA
J gene: TRBJ1-1
CDR3 DNA: TGTGCTAGTGGTTTGCAGGGGATTGAAGCTTTCTTT
CDR3 protein: CASGLQGIEAFF

D gene: TRBD1
V gene: TRBV11-2
clone size: NA
J gene: TRBJ1-2
CDR3 DNA: TGTGCCAGCAGCCTACAGGGGAATGGCTACACCTTC
CDR3 protein: CASSLQGNGYTF

D gene: TRBD2
V gene: TRBV19
clone size: NA
J gene: TRBJ2-1
CDR3 DNA: TGTGCCAGTAGTACGCTAGCGGGGTATAATGAGCAGTTCTTC
CDR3 protein: CASSTLAGYNEQFF

D gene: NA
V gene: TRBV30
clone size: NA
J gene: TRBJ1-1
CDR3 DNA: TGTGCCTGGAGGACTATGAACACTGAAGCTTTCTTT
CDR3 protein: CAWRTMNTEAFF

D gene: TRBD1
V gene: TRBV5-6
clone size: NA
J gene: TRBJ2-2
CDR3 DNA: TGTGCCAGCAGTACCGGGACAGGGATGAGGTCCGGGGAGCTGTTTTTT
CDR3 protein: CASSTGTGMRSGELFF